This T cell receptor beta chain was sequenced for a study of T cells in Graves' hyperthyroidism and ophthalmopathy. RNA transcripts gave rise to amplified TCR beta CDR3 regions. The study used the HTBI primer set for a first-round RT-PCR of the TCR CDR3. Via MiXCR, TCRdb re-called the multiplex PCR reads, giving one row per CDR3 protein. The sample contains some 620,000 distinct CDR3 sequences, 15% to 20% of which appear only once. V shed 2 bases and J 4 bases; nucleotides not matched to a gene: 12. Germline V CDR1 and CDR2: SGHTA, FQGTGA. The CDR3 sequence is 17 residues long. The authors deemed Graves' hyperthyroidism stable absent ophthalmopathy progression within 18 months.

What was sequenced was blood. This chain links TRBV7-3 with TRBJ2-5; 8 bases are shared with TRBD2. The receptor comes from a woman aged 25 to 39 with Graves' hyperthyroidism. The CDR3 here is CASSLGTSLGVGETQYF. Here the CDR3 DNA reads TGTGCCAGCAGCTTAGGGACTAGTCTTGGTGTAGGAGAGACCCAGTACTTC.